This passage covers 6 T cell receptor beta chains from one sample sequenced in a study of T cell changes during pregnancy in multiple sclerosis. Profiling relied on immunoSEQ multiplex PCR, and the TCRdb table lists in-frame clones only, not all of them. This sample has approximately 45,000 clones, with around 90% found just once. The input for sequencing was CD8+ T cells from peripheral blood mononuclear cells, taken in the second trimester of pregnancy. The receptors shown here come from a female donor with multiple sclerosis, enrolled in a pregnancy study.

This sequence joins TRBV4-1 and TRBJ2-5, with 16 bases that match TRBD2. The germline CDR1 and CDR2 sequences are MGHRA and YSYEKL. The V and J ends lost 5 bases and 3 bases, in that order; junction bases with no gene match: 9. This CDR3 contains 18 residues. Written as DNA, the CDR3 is TGCGCCAGCAGCTATGGGAGGGGGACTAGCGGGGGGGAAGAGACCCAGTACTTC. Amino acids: CASSYGRGTSGGEETQYF.

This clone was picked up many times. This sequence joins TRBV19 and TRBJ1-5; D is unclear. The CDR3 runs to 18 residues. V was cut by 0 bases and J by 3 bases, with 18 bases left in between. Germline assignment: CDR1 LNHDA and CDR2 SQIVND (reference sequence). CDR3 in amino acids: CASSIDSIGGDYNQPQHF. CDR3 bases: TGTGCCAGTAGTATAGATTCTATTGGAGGAGACTACAATCAGCCCCAGCATTTT.

The CDR3 DNA reads TGCGCCAGCAGCCAAGGGACAGGGGCCGCCTACGAGCAGTACTTC. This encodes CASSQGTGAAYEQYF. The V and J genes are TRBV4-1 and TRBJ2-7, with TRBD1 matching over 9 bases. V was clipped by 1 base and J by 2 bases; unmatched bases: 3. This CDR3 has 15 amino acids. Germline V gene data show CDR1 as MGHRA and CDR2 as YSYEKL.

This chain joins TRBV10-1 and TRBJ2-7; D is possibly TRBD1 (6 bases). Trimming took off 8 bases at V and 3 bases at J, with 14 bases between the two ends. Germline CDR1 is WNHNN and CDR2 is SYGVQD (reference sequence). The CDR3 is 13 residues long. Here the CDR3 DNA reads TGCGCCAGCCAAACAGGGTCCTGCTACGAGCAGTACTTC. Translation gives CASQTGSCYEQYF.

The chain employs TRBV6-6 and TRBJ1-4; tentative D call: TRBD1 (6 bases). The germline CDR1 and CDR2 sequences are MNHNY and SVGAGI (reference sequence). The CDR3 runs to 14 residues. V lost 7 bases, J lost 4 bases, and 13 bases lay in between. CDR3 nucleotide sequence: TGTGCCAGCATACAACAGGGAAGTAATGAAAAACTGTTTTTT. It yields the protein CASIQQGSNEKLFF.

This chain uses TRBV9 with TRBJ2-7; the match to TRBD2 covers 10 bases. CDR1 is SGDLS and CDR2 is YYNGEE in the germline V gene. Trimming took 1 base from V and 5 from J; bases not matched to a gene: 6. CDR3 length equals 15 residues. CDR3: CASSVTAGGLDEQYF. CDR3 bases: TGTGCCAGCAGCGTAACAGCGGGGGGGCTCGACGAGCAGTACTTC.